This T cell receptor (beta chain) was obtained from a study of regulatory T cells in long-lasting Graves disease. Germline lookup yields CDR1 SEHNR and CDR2 FQNEAQ (reference sequence). V lost 1 base and J 11 bases, leaving 7 bases between the germline ends. The CDR3 runs 11 residues. Researchers made TCR beta libraries by using iRepertoire HTBI primers and running Arm-PCR on CDR3 regions. A single record per CDR3 protein comes from TCRdb applying MiXCR to the multiplex PCR reads. This sample yields approximately 470,000 distinct CDR3 sequences, of which roughly 16% are seen a single time; less than 15% belongs to the top ten. The time point: newly diagnosed GD, antithyroid drugs for less than 3 months. RNA extracted from PBMCs served as the sequencing template. This sample was also put to use in a study of T cells in Graves' hyperthyroidism and ophthalmopathy.

The material was peripheral blood mononuclear cells (PBMCs), obtained at new diagnosis, from a patient treated with antithyroid drugs. The rearrangement uses TRBV7-9 and TRBJ2-3; the D is unclear. This receptor was obtained from a man between 35 and 55 years old with Graves disease. The CDR3 bases are TGTGCCAGCAGCTTAGACCCCCGGCAGTATTTT. This sequence encodes CASSLDPRQYF. Drawing the rest from reference TRBV7-9 and TRBJ2-3, the complete variable domain is DTGVSQNPRHKITKRGQNVTFRCDPISEHNRLYWYRQTLGQGPEFLTYFQNEAQLEKSRLLSDRFSAERPKGSFSTLEIQRTEQGDSAMYLCASSLDPRQYFGPGTRLTVL.